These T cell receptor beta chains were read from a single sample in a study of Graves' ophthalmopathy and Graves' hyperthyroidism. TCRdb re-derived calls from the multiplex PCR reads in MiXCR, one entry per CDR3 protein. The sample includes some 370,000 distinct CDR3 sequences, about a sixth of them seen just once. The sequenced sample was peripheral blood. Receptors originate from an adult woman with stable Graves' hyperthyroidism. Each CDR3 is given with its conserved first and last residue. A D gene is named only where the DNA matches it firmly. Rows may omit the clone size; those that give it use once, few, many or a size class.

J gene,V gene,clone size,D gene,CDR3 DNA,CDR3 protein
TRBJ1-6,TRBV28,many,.,TGTGCCAGCAGTTGGGCCGGGGGCGGTAATTCACCCCTCCACTTT,CASSWAGGGNSPLHF
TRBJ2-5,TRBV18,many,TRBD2,TGTGCCAGCTCACTGGCTAGCGGGAGAGCGGAGACCCAGTACTTC,CASSLASGRAETQYF
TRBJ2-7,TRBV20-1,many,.,TGCAGTGCTAGAGACGGGGGCATCCAATTCCCCTACGAGCAGTACTTC,CSARDGGIQFPYEQYF
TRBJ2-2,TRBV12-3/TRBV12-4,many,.,TGTGCCAGCAGTTTTTCCGGGACTCCGAACACCGGGGAGCTGTTTTTT,CASSFSGTPNTGELFF
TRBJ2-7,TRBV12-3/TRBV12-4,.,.,TGTGCCAGCAGTTCGGACACCCTCTACGAGCAGTACTTC,CASSSDTLYEQYF
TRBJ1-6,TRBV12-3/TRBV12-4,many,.,TGTGCCAGCAGTTTAACAGAAAATTATTCACCCCTCCACTTT,CASSLTENYSPLHF
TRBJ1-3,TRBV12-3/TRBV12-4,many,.,TGTGCCAGCAGCCAGGACGCGAGCTCTGGAAACACCATATATTTT,CASSQDASSGNTIYF
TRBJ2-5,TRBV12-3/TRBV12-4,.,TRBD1,TGTGCCAGCAGTTTTCGACAGGGACGATCAGGAGAGACCCAGTACTTC,CASSFRQGRSGETQYF
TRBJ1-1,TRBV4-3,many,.,TGCGCCAGCAGCCAAGATCTGTATAGGGTACGGGACGACACTGAAGCTTTCTTT,CASSQDLYRVRDDTEAFF
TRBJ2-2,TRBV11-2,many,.,TGTGCCAGCAGCTACCCGGAAAGCCTAGCGAACACCGGGGAGCTGTTTTTT,CASSYPESLANTGELFF
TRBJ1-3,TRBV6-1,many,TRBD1,TGTGCCAGCAGTCCGGGACAGGGGCTTTCTGGAAACACCATATATTTT,CASSPGQGLSGNTIYF
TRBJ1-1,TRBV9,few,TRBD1,TGTGCCAGCAGCCAGACAGGGGGGGGGACGACTGAAGCTTTCTTT,CASSQTGGGTTEAFF
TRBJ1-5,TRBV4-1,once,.,TGCGCCAGCAGCCAAGATCTTAAGACGGGCGGATTTTTCTATAGCAATCAGCCCCAGCATTTT,CASSQDLKTGGFFYSNQPQHF
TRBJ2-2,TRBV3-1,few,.,TGTGCCAGCAGCCAAAGGGGCCGGACTCCCAACACCGGGGAGCTGTTTTTT,CASSQRGRTPNTGELFF
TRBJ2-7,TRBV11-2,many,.,TGTGCCAGCAGCTCCCCGGGCAAGTACGAGCAGTACTTC,CASSSPGKYEQYF
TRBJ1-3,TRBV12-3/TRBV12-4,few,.,TGTGCCAGCAGTTCTCAACTACTCTCTGGAAACACCATATATTTT,CASSSQLLSGNTIYF
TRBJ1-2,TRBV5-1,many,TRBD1,TGCGCCAGCAGCTCGACGACAGGGGTGGAAGGGCTTAACTATGGCTACACCTTC,CASSSTTGVEGLNYGYTF
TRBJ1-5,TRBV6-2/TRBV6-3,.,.,TGTGCCAGCAGTTACTCGTTCGGAGGCAATCAGCCCCAGCATTTT,CASSYSFGGNQPQHF
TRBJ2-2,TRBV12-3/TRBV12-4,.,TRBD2,TGTGCCAGCAGCCCTCTAGCGGGAGGTTCCACCGGGGAGCTGTTTTTT,CASSPLAGGSTGELFF
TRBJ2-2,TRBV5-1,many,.,TGCGCCAGCAGCTTGGCCAAGAACACCGGGGAGCTGTTTTTT,CASSLAKNTGELFF
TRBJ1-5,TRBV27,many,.,TGTGCCAGCAGTTTGGGGGTCGATCAGCCCCAGCATTTT,CASSLGVDQPQHF
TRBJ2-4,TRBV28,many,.,TGTGCCAGCAGCACTGGAAAAAACATTCAGTACTTC,CASSTGKNIQYF
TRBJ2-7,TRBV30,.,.,TGTGCCTGGAGTGGAGGTTATGGCTCCTACGAGCAGTACTTC,CAWSGGYGSYEQYF
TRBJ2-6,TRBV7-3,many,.,TGTGCCAGCGCCTCACAGTCGACCCCTGGGGCCAACGTCCTGACTTTC,CASASQSTPGANVLTF
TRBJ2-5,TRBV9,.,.,TGTGCCAGCAGCGTAGAGGGCTATCAAGAGACCCAGTACTTC,CASSVEGYQETQYF
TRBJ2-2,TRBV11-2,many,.,TGTGCCAGCATCGGGTCGGGGCACGCGAACACCGGGGAGCTGTTTTTT,CASIGSGHANTGELFF
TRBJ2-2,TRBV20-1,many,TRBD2,TGCAGTGCTCGTCCGCGACTAGCGGGAGTCACCGGGGAGCTGTTTTTT,CSARPRLAGVTGELFF
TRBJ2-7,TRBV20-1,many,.,TGCAGTGCGCATAGCGTGGGATCCTACGAGCAGTACTTC,CSAHSVGSYEQYF
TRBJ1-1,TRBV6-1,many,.,TGTGCCAGCAGTGAAGGGGGGGACACTGAAGCTTTCTTT,CASSEGGDTEAFF
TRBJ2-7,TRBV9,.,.,TGTGCCAGCAGCGTCACTCAGGGCAGCTACGAGCAGTACTTC,CASSVTQGSYEQYF
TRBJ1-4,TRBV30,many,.,TGTGCCTGGAGTGGGGACAATAATGAAAAACTGTTTTTT,CAWSGDNNEKLFF
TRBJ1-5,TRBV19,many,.,TGTGCCAGTAGTATGGTCAGCAATCAGCCCCAGCATTTT,CASSMVSNQPQHF
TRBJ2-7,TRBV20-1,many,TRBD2,TGCAGTGCTCTCGGACTAGCGGGAGGCTCCTACGAGCAGTACTTC,CSALGLAGGSYEQYF
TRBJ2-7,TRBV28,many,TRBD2,TGTGCCAGCAGTTCCCGGACTAGCGGGAGGGCCATCCACGAGCAGTACTTC,CASSSRTSGRAIHEQYF
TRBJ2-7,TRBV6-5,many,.,TGTGCCAGCAGTTACTCTGGATACTTGTACTTC,CASSYSGYLYF
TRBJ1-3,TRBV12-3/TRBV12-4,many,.,TGTGCCAGCAGTCCGACCGGGACGTCTGGAAACACCATATATTTT,CASSPTGTSGNTIYF
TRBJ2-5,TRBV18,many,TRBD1,TGTGCCAGCTCACCCGGACAGGAAGAGACCCAGTACTTC,CASSPGQEETQYF
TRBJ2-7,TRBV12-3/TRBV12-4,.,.,TGTGCCAGCAGTATGACTGGAGACGATCAGTACTTC,CASSMTGDDQYF
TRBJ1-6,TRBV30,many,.,TGTGCCTGGAGGAGGCGGGATAATTCACCCCTCCACTTT,CAWRRRDNSPLHF
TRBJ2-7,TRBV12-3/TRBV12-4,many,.,TGTGCCAGCAGGGTCCAGGGTGGATCCGAGCAGTACTTC,CASRVQGGSEQYF
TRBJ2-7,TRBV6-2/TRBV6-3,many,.,TGTGCCAGCAGACCGACAGTCTTTGTCGAGCAGTACTTC,CASRPTVFVEQYF